This T cell receptor (beta chain) was recovered during a study of T-cell memory formation after mild COVID-19 listed by TCRdb under 2021. Broadly, across the study: Most TCR sequence clusters were specific to one of the two donors. Two young, previously healthy adult volunteers made up the cohort, one male and one female. In a couple of donors, T-cell clones that expanded and contracted after mild COVID-19 were followed by sequencing TCRalpha and TCRbeta repertoires longitudinally.

Ficoll-Paque density gradient centrifugation was used to isolate PBMCs. Findings and caveats that apply to the study as a whole: The detection of some responding clones in pre-infection memory suggests that pre-existing cross-reactive memory T cells joined the SARS-CoV-2 response. Contracting CD4+ clones were located mainly in the CM and EM memory subsets, whereas CD8+ clones were found to be enriched in EMRA. SARS-CoV-2 specificity was not confirmed for the second-wave clones peaking on day 37. The study included only two mild cases, and larger cohorts that include severe cases with pre-infection samples were judged to be necessary. Clones contracting from day 15 to 85 had balanced CD4/CD8 phenotypes, while a second wave expanding from day 15 to 37 was biased towards CD4+.

The sample was run on an Illumina NovaSeq 6000. TCRalpha and TCRbeta cDNA libraries were built by 5'RACE with constant-segment primers, adding sample barcodes and unique molecular identifiers. RNA was extracted from every sample with Trizol reagent. Amplification of the libraries took two PCR steps, and the second step added a second sample barcode plus Illumina TruSeq adapters. Sequencing of the libraries was done on an Illumina NovaSeq, producing 2 x 150 bp paired-end reads. The authors' pipeline ran thus. The reads were demultiplexed and collapsed into UMI-guided consensus sequences using migec v1.2.7. Using mixcr v2.1.11, UMI consensuses were aligned to TRA and TRB V and J templates and then assembled into clonotypes. A clonotype was counted as expanded or contracted only if both edgeR and NoisET called the change significant, with noise models trained on biological replicates. For edgeR calls, a false discovery rate-adjusted p below 0.01 and a log2 fold-change threshold of 1 were applied. As an exploratory analysis of dynamics, max-normalized trajectories of the 1000 most abundant clonotypes were examined by PCA with hierarchical clustering. Separately sequenced CD4+ and CD8+ repertoires were used to assign the CD4 or CD8 phenotype of responding clones. TCRdb itself trimmed the public reads at Q25 with fastp, ran MiXCR and retained productive beta chains. One record per CDR3 amino acid sequence lists the most common genes and DNA. In this record, the V and J calls reflect TCRdb's handling and not the investigators' own analysis. For this sample there are about 320,000 distinct CDR3 sequences; 14% appear just once. The top ten clones comprise around a fifth of the sample.

V loses 7 bases of germline sequence and J loses 8 bases, and the interval between the two ends is 12 bases. For CDR1 and CDR2, the germline V gene lists ENHRY and SYGVKD. Taken from cysteine to phenylalanine, the CDR3 has 12 residues. Solely the CDR3 DNA is kept, with 36 bases framed from the first base. Only a few counts were recorded for this clonotype. Its recognized antigen is unknown. It has no much larger one-base neighbor in the sample; base qualities were not kept. This TCR derives from a man younger than 35 who had mild COVID-19 (a few samples of this study predate the infection). The sample titles of this study are shuffled in the database, so cell type and time point are left out; the donor was told from shared clones. The chain employs TRBV10-3 and TRBJ1-3; TRBD1 is perhaps the D gene, given 6 matching bases. The sequenced material came from PBMCs or a T cell subset sorted from them (not recorded which). In nucleotides, the sequence is TGTGCCATCAAAGGCAGGGGAGACACCATATATTTT. Translated, it gives CAIKGRGDTIYF.